The 31 T cell receptor beta chains presented below share a single source sample, sequenced in a study of blood T cell repertoires in COVID-19. Only in-frame clones appear in the TCRdb table, and some are missing; sequencing was by immunoSEQ multiplex PCR. The data hold approximately 240,000 clones, with roughly 87% observed a single time. The sample comprised PBMCs or T cells enriched from blood (not recorded which). These receptors all come from a woman aged 25 to 39 with acute COVID-19.

The table lists this clone with a count of one. V gene TRBV7-6 combines with J gene TRBJ2-3; TRBD2 matches at 11 bases. J gave up 2 bases and V 1 base, and 5 bases lay outside the gene matches. Germline V lookup: CDR1 SGHVS, CDR2 FNYEAQ. The CDR3 runs 17 residues. DNA for the CDR3: TGTGCCAGCAGCTTAGAGGCTAGCGGGAGGTACACAGATACGCAGTATTTT. Amino acids: CASSLEASGRYTDTQYF.

The CDR3 nucleotides read TGTGCCAGCAGTCCTCGGACAGGGCGGGGCACTGAAGCTTTCTTT. Translated: CASSPRTGRGTEAFF. This rearrangement joins TRBV27 to TRBJ1-1; TRBD1 aligns across 8 bases. The V segment lost 5 bases and the J segment 4 bases; nucleotides outside the gene matches: 9. CDR1 and CDR2 from the germline V gene are MNHEY and SMNVEV (reference sequence). The CDR3 consists of 15 residues.

This clone appeared a single time. The genes are TRBV11-1 and TRBJ2-7, with D possibly matching TRBD1 (6 bases). The CDR3 length is 15 residues. Trimming shortened V by 5 bases and J by 0 bases, and 14 bases separated the two germline ends. Germline V gives CDR1 SGHAT, CDR2 FQDESV (reference sequence). The CDR3 DNA reads as TGTGCCAGCAGCGCTCAGGGGAAACGCTCCTACGAGCAGTACTTC. Residues: CASSAQGKRSYEQYF.

The chain has TRBV15 and TRBJ2-3; 15 bases fit TRBD2. The germline CDR1 and CDR2 sequences are LNHNV and YYDKDF (reference sequence). J gave up 4 bases and V 4 bases, and 6 bases lay outside the gene matches. The CDR3 is 17 residues long. The CDR3 spells CATSTSRTSGRADTQYF. CDR3 in DNA: TGTGCCACCAGCACTTCTAGGACTAGCGGGAGGGCAGATACGCAGTATTTT.

This clone was seen a handful of times. The genes are TRBV10-2 and TRBJ1-6, with D unclear. V lost 2 bases to trimming and J lost 6 bases, with 14 bases between them. Germline CDR1 is WSHSY and CDR2 is SAAADI. The CDR3 is made up of 16 amino acids. CDR3 in DNA: TGCGCCAGCAGTGAGACCAGATCCAGAGGTAATTCACCCCTCCACTTT. It translates to CASSETRSRGNSPLHF.

This chain connects TRBV5-1 to TRBJ2-5; tentatively, D is TRBD1 (5 bases). The V gene's germline CDR1 is SGHRS and CDR2 YFSETQ. The CDR3 is made up of 14 amino acids. V gave up 0 bases and J gave up 5 bases, with 11 bases separating them. As DNA, the CDR3 is TGCGCCAGCAGCTTGGGGGGCGACGGCGAGACCCAGTACTTC. Its protein product is CASSLGGDGETQYF.

The V and J genes are TRBV18 and TRBJ2-3; D call uncertain. V was pared by 4 bases and J by 0 bases, with 5 bases between. CDR3 length: 13 amino acids. CDR1 and CDR2 (germline): KGHSH, LQKENI. The CDR3, as DNA: TGTGCCAGCTCACGTCTCAGCACAGATACGCAGTATTTT. Translating gives CASSRLSTDTQYF.

The chain links TRBV7-9 to TRBJ1-2; 8 bases are shared with TRBD1. The CDR3 loop spans 13 amino acids. Germline lookup yields CDR1 SEHNR and CDR2 FQNEAQ (reference sequence). Trimming cost V 5 bases and J 7 bases; bases outside gene matches: 6. The CDR3 sequence is CASSPGQGRGYTF. The DNA for the CDR3 is TGTGCCAGCAGCCCCGGACAGGGTCGTGGCTACACCTTC.

This clone appeared a few times. The chain uses TRBV27 and TRBJ1-5; D unresolved. Germline CDR1 MNHEY, CDR2 SMNVEV (reference sequence). The ends were cut back, 0 bases at V and 4 bases at J, with 4 bases in the middle. This CDR3 is 13 amino acids long. The CDR3, as DNA: TGTGCCAGCAGTTTATCCAGGAATCAGCCCCAGCATTTT. It encodes CASSLSRNQPQHF.

The table lists this clone with a few counts. The J gene is TRBJ1-5, the V gene TRBV6-1; D may be TRBD1 (6 bases). V gave up 2 bases and J gave up 6 bases, with 23 bases separating them. CDR1 is MNHNS and CDR2 is SASEGT in the germline V gene. The CDR3 length is 18 residues. The DNA for the CDR3 is TGTGCCAGCAGTGAATCATCAGGGGCTAGGGTTTTGGCTCAGCCCCAGCATTTT. Its protein product is CASSESSGARVLAQPQHF.

The chain employs TRBV28 and TRBJ2-7; 7 bases agree with TRBD1. This CDR3 contains 15 residues. The trim removed 3 bases at V and 4 bases at J, leaving 9 bases unmatched. Per germline, CDR1 MDHEN and CDR2 SYDVKM. Here the CDR3 reads CASSFPGTDLYEQYF. The CDR3 nucleotides are TGTGCCAGCAGTTTTCCCGGGACAGATTTATACGAGCAGTACTTC.

The chain carries TRBV29-1 and TRBJ1-3; TRBD1 might be the D (5 bases). Germline V CDR1 and CDR2: SQVTM, ANQGSEA. This CDR3 region has 12 residues. The V gene lost 5 bases and the J gene lost 2 bases, with 7 bases spanning the gap. CDR3 in DNA: TGCAGCGTTCGGGGGACTGGAAACACCATATATTTT. Protein sequence: CSVRGTGNTIYF.

This clone was picked up one time. V gene TRBV12-5 combines with J gene TRBJ1-1; D remains unclear. Germline-derived CDR1 and CDR2 are LGHNT and FRNRAP. The CDR3 sequence is 12 residues long. The V end was cut by 1 base, the J end by 7 bases, with 7 bases between. As DNA, the CDR3 is TGTGCTAGTGGTTTGGGGAGGCTTGAAGCTTTCTTT. This encodes CASGLGRLEAFF.

The CDR3 loop is CASSLQSRGQPQHF. The CDR3 coding sequence is TGTGCCAGCAGTTTGCAGAGCCGGGGTCAGCCCCAGCATTTT. The rearrangement joins TRBV27 to TRBJ1-5; D is ambiguous. Germline assignment: CDR1 MNHEY and CDR2 SMNVEV (reference sequence). Trimming stripped 3 bases from V and 6 bases from J, with 12 bases between. The CDR3 runs 14 residues.

This sequence joins TRBV25-1 and TRBJ2-5; 7 bases are a match to TRBD1. Germline values: CDR1 MGHDK, CDR2 SYGVNS. The V and J ends lost 5 bases and 1 base, in that order; junction bases with no gene match: 7. The CDR3 consists of 15 residues. In nucleotides, the CDR3 is TGTGCCAGCAGTAGACCGCGGACAGGCCAAGAGACCCAGTACTTC. This gives the protein CASSRPRTGQETQYF.

The J gene is TRBJ2-2, the V gene TRBV18; the D is unclear. Trimming shortened V by 2 bases and J by 4 bases, and 14 bases separated the two germline ends. CDR3 length equals 16 residues. Germline V CDR1 and CDR2: KGHSH, LQKENI. The CDR3 coding sequence is TGTGCCAGCTCACCAGCCTCAACTCGAATCACCGGGGAGCTGTTTTTT. Amino acid sequence: CASSPASTRITGELFF.

V usage is TRBV12-3 or TRBV12-4 and J usage is TRBJ2-7; the D gene is possibly TRBD1 (6 bases). CDR3 size: 13 residues. V was pared by 6 bases and J by 5 bases, with 14 bases between. The CDR3 region has the DNA TGTGCCAGCAGATTATCGAACAGGGACGAGCAGTACTTC. This codes for CASRLSNRDEQYF.

This clone was counted between two and nine times. The gene calls are TRBV7-8 and TRBJ2-2, with TRBD1 matching 9 bases. This CDR3 has 17 amino acids. Germline-derived CDR1 and CDR2 are SGHVS and FQNEAQ. Trimming cost V 5 bases and J 3 bases; bases outside gene matches: 10. The CDR3 nucleotides read TGTGCCAGCAGCCCCGCACCCGGGACAGGGTACACCGGGGAGCTGTTTTTT. It translates to CASSPAPGTGYTGELFF. Supplemented by reference TRBV7-8 and TRBJ2-2, the full variable domain reads GAGVSQSPRYKVAKRGQDVALRCDPISGHVSLFWYQQALGQGPEFLTYFQNEAQLDKSGLPSDRFFAERPEGSVSTLKIQRTQQEDSAVYLCASSPAPGTGYTGELFFGEGSRLTVL.

This clone was seen once. The chain carries TRBV6-1 and TRBJ1-1; 9 nucleotides agree with TRBD1. The CDR3 spans 15 residues. The germline CDR1 and CDR2 sequences are MNHNS and SASEGT. With V trimmed by 3 bases and J by 7 bases, 9 bases remained unmatched. CDR3: CASSDQNRGLVEAFF. The DNA for the CDR3 is TGTGCCAGCAGTGACCAGAACAGGGGGCTGGTTGAAGCTTTCTTT.

This chain joins TRBV3-1 (or the pseudogene TRBV3-2) and TRBJ2-1, with 12 bases lining up with TRBD2. The CDR3 loop spans 15 amino acids. The J segment lost 6 bases and the V segment lost 1 base, leaving 1 base of the junction unmatched. Germline lookup yields CDR1 LGHDT and CDR2 YNNKEL (reference sequence). The CDR3 sequence: CASSQGTSGANEQFF. DNA for the CDR3: TGTGCCAGCAGCCAAGGGACTAGCGGGGCCAATGAGCAGTTCTTC.

This chain links TRBV15 with TRBJ1-6; D is unresolved. The CDR3 sequence is 16 residues long. With 0 bases removed from V and 2 bases from J, the gap between germline ends came to 8 bases. Germline CDR1 LNHNV, CDR2 YYDKDF (reference sequence). The CDR3 coding sequence is TGTGCCACCAGCAGAGATGAAGCGGCCTATAATTCACCCCTCCACTTT. This sequence encodes CATSRDEAAYNSPLHF.

The V gene is TRBV19, the J gene TRBJ2-1, with 11 bases that match TRBD2. Trimming removed 5 bases from V and 9 bases from J; junction bases left unmatched: 9. This CDR3 is built from 15 residues. Germline V gives CDR1 LNHDA, CDR2 SQIVND (reference sequence). The CDR3 is CASSPGLAGYSEQFF. CDR3 nucleotides: TGTGCCAGTAGTCCCGGACTAGCGGGTTACTCTGAGCAGTTCTTC.

The chain recombines TRBV9 with TRBJ2-5, with 14 bases identical to TRBD2. With 0 bases clipped from V and 8 bases from J, the junction kept 6 bases outside the gene matches. This CDR3 is built from 16 residues. CDR1 is SGDLS, CDR2 YYNGEE, per germline. The CDR3 DNA is TGTGCCAGCAGCGTAGCCGGGACTAGCGGGAGAGCCACCCAGTACTTC. Encoded protein: CASSVAGTSGRATQYF.

The V call is TRBV7-9, the J call TRBJ1-5, with D possibly matching TRBD1 (5 bases). With 1 base removed from V and 3 bases from J, the gap between germline ends came to 13 bases. The CDR3 contains 16 residues. The germline gives CDR1 SEHNR, CDR2 FQNEAQ (reference sequence). CDR3 in DNA: TGTGCCAGCAGCTTAGACGGGGGGGTTAACAATCAGCCCCAGCATTTT. Translated: CASSLDGGVNNQPQHF.

The chain combines TRBV4-1 with TRBJ1-2; possible D gene TRBD1, 6 bases. Germline V gene data show CDR1 as MGHRA and CDR2 as YSYEKL. V lost 0 bases and J lost 8, with 16 bases in between. This CDR3 is 15 amino acids long. CDR3 region: CASSQDPGQGLGYTF. The CDR3 region has the DNA TGCGCCAGCAGCCAAGATCCCGGGCAGGGGTTAGGCTACACCTTC.

This clone was counted a few times. The gene calls are TRBV29-1 and TRBJ2-1; TRBD2 matches at 12 bases. Germline CDR1 and CDR2: SQVTM and ANQGSEA. J was trimmed by 5 bases and V by 4 bases; bases with no gene match: 3. The CDR3 is 14 amino acids. In nucleotides, the CDR3 is TGCAGCGTTGGCCTAGCGGGAGGGCACAATGAGCAGTTCTTC. Translating gives CSVGLAGGHNEQFF.

This chain connects TRBV11-3 to TRBJ1-6, with 9 positions matching TRBD1. V lost 6 bases, J lost 7 bases, and 7 bases stayed unmatched. The CDR3 contains 15 residues. Looked up from germline, CDR1 is SGHNT and CDR2 is YENEEA. The chain's CDR3 is CASRRRQGENSPLHF. DNA for the CDR3: TGTGCCAGCAGAAGAAGACAGGGGGAGAATTCACCCCTCCACTTT.

This chain links TRBV29-1 with TRBJ2-3; 8 bases match TRBD2. Unmatched junction bases numbered 10, after V lost 6 bases and J lost 5 bases. The CDR3 has 14 residues. Germline V gene data show CDR1 as SQVTM and CDR2 as ANQGSEA. CDR3 sequence (DNA): TGCAGCGTAGCGGGAGTTGGGGGGAGAGATACGCAGTATTTT. Its translation: CSVAGVGGRDTQYF.

This chain links TRBV2 with TRBJ1-5, with TRBD1 matching 7 bases. The CDR3 contains 13 residues. The germline CDR1 and CDR2 sequences are SNHLY and FYNNEI. V gave up 6 bases and J gave up 2 bases; unmatched junction bases: 1. Here the CDR3 reads CASRTGGNQPQHF. Here the CDR3 DNA reads TGTGCCAGCAGAACAGGGGGCAATCAGCCCCAGCATTTT.

This chain uses TRBV5-8 with TRBJ2-3, with a weak D call TRBD2 (5 bases). The CDR3 spans 14 residues. Germline V gene data show CDR1 as SGHTS and CDR2 as YDEGEE. Trimming took 4 bases from V and 5 from J, leaving 14 bases between them. CDR3 DNA sequence: TGTGCCAGCAGCCTGGTCGGGGTAATAGATACGCAGTATTTT. The encoded protein is CASSLVGVIDTQYF.

This clone was seen a single time. This rearrangement joins TRBV5-1 to TRBJ2-2; 7 bases line up with TRBD1. The V gene's germline CDR1 is SGHRS and CDR2 YFSETQ. This CDR3 contains 15 residues. V lost 5 bases, J lost 6 bases, and 10 bases stayed unmatched. The CDR3 coding sequence is TGCGCCAGCAGACTTACAGGCCAGGGGGCCGGGGAGCTGTTTTTT. Its translation: CASRLTGQGAGELFF.